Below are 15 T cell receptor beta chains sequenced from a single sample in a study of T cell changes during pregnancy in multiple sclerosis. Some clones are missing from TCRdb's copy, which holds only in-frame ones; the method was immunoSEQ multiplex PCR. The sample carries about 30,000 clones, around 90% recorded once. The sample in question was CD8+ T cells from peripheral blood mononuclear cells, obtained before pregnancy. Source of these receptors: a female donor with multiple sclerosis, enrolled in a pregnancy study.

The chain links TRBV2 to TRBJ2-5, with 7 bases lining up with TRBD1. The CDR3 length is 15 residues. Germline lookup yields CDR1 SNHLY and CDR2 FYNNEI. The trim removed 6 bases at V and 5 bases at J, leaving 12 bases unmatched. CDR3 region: CASSAGTVESETQYF. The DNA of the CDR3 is TGTGCCAGCAGCGCCGGGACAGTAGAATCGGAGACCCAGTACTTC.

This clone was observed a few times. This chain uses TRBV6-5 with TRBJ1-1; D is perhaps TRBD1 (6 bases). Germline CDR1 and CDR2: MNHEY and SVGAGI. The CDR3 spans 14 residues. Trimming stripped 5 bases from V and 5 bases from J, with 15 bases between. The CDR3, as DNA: TGTGCCAGCAGTCGGATACAGGGTTCGACTGAAGCTTTCTTT. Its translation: CASSRIQGSTEAFF.

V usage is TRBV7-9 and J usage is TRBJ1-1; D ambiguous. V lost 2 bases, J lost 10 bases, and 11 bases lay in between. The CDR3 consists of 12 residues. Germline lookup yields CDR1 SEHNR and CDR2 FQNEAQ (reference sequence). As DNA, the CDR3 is TGTGCCAGCAGCTTATATGGCGCAGGAGCTTTCTTT. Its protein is CASSLYGAGAFF.

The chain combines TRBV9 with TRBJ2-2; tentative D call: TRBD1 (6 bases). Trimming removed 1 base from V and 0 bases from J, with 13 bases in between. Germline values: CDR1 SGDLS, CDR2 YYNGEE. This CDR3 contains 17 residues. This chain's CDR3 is CASSVSRTETNTGELFF. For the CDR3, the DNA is TGTGCCAGCAGCGTATCTCGGACAGAGACGAACACCGGGGAGCTGTTTTTT. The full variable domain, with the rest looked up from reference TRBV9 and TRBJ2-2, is DSGVTQTPKHLITATGQRVTLRCSPRSGDLSVYWYQQSLDQGLQFLIQYYNGEERAKGNILERFSAQQFPDLHSELNLSSLELGDSALYFCASSVSRTETNTGELFFGEGSRLTVL.

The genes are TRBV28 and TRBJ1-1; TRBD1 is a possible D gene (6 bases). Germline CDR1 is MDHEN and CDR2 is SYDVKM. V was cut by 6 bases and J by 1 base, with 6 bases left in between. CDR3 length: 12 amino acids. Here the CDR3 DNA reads TGTGCCAGCAGACAGGGGAACACTGAAGCTTTCTTT. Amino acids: CASRQGNTEAFF. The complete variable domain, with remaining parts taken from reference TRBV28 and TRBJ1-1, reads DVKVTQSSRYLVKRTGEKVFLECVQDMDHENMFWYRQDPGLGLRLIYFSYDVKMKEKGDIPEGYSVSREKKERFSLILESASTNQTSMYLCASRQGNTEAFFGQGTRLTVV.

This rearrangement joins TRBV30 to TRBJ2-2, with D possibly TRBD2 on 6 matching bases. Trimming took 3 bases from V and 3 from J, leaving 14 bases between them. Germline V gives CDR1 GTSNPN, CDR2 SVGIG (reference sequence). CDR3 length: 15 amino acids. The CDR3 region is CAWRRREADTGELFF. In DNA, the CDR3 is TGTGCCTGGAGACGCAGGGAGGCGGACACCGGGGAGCTGTTTTTT.

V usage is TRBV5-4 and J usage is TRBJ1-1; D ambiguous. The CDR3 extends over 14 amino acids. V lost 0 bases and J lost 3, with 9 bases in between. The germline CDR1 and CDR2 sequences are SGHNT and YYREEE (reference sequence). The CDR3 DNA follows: TGTGCCAGCAGCTTGGGCGGATCGGACACTGAAGCTTTCTTT. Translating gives CASSLGGSDTEAFF.

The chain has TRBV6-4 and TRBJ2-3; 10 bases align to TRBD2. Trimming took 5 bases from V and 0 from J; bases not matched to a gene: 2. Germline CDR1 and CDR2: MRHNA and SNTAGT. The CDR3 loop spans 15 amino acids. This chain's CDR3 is CASSLTSGSTDTQYF. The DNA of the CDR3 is TGTGCCAGCAGTTTGACTAGCGGGAGCACAGATACGCAGTATTTT.

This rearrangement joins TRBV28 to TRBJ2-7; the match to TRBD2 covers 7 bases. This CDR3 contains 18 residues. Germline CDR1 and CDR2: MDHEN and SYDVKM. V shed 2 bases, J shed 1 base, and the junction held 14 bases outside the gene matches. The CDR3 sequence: CASSLIFLGGRGSYEQYF. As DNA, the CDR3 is TGTGCCAGCAGTTTAATTTTCTTAGGCGGGAGAGGTTCCTACGAGCAGTACTTC.

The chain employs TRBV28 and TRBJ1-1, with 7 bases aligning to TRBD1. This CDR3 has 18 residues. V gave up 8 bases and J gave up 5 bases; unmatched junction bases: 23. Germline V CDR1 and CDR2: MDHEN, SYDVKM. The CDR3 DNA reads TGTGCCAGCGGGTTGGGTGACAGGGTCGCGGGGTTGGGGACTGAAGCTTTCTTT. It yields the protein CASGLGDRVAGLGTEAFF.

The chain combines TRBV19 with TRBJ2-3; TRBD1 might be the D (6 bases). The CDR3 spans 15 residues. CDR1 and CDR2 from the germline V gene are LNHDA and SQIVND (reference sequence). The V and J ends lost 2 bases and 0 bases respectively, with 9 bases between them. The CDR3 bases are TGTGCCAGTAGTATATGGACAGCTAGCACAGATACGCAGTATTTT. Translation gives CASSIWTASTDTQYF.

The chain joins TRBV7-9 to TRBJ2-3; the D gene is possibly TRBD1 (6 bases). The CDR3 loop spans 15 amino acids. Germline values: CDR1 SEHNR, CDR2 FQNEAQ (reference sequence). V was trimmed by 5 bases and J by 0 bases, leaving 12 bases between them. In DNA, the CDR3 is TGTGCCAGCAGCCTCGGGACACCCAGCACAGATACGCAGTATTTT. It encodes CASSLGTPSTDTQYF.

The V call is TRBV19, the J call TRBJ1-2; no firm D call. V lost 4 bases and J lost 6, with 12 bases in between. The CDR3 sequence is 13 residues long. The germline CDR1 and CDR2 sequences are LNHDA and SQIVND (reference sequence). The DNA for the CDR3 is TGTGCCAGTAGTACCGGGTCTTTAAATGGCTACACCTTC. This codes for CASSTGSLNGYTF.

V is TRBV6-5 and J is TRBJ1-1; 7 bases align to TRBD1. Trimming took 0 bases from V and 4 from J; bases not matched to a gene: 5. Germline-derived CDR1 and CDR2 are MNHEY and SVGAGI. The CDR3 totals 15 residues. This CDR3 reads CASSYSGGVGTEAFF. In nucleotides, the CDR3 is TGTGCCAGCAGTTACTCAGGGGGCGTTGGCACTGAAGCTTTCTTT.

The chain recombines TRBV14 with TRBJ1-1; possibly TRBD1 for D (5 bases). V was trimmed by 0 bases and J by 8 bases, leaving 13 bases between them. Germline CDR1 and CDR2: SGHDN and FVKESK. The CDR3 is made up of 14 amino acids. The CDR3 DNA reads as TGTGCCAGCAGCCAAGACAGGGAATTGGGGGAAGCTTTCTTT. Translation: CASSQDRELGEAFF.